These 21 T cell receptor beta chains were sequenced from one sample in a study of blood T cells in healthy people across ages (dated by TCRdb to between 2014 and 2016). Library preparation used 5' RACE. Sequencing took place on an Illumina HiSeq 2500. A second PCR of roughly 6 to 11 cycles was run with a J-beta primer mix and a sample-barcoded 5' primer. The raw public reads went through TCRdb reprocessing: fastp at Q25, MiXCR clone calling, in-frame beta chains kept. Here each entry gathers all rows of one CDR3 protein and keeps the most common genes and DNA. The sample contains about 570,000 distinct CDR3 sequences, roughly a quarter of them found a single time. The ten biggest clones cover 15% to 20% of the sample. The sequencing sample was made of blood. Receptor source: a woman aged 70 to 79 in good health.

This clonotype showed up many times. V usage is TRBV14 and J usage is TRBJ2-7; D not certain. Germline V gives CDR1 SGHDN, CDR2 FVKESK. This CDR3 contains 14 residues. The V end was cut by 0 bases, the J end by 2 bases, with 8 bases between. The CDR3 DNA is TGTGCCAGCAGCCAAGAAGTCGGAGCCTACGAGCAGTACTTC. Translated: CASSQEVGAYEQYF.

This clonotype turned up a few times. The chain joins TRBV7-3 to TRBJ2-1, with 10 bases identical to TRBD2. V lost 5 bases to trimming and J lost 3 bases; unmatched junction nucleotides: 4. This CDR3 contains 15 residues. CDR1 SGHTA and CDR2 FQGTGA come from the germline V gene. The CDR3 spells CASSPSSGGYNEQFF. The CDR3 nucleotides read TGTGCCAGCAGCCCATCTAGCGGGGGCTACAATGAGCAGTTCTTC.

The table lists this clonotype with a few counts. The rearrangement links TRBV5-1 to TRBJ2-7; D is possibly TRBD2 (6 bases). The V gene lost 5 bases and the J gene lost 4 bases, with 10 bases spanning the gap. The germline V gene has CDR1 SGHRS and CDR2 YFSETQ. The CDR3 is 12 amino acids. CDR3 in amino acids: CASREGAYEQYF. For the CDR3, the DNA is TGCGCCAGCAGGGAGGGCGCATACGAGCAGTACTTC. Full variable domain (rest looked up from reference TRBV5-1 and TRBJ2-7): KAGVTQTPRYLIKTRGQQVTLSCSPISGHRSVSWYQQTPGQGLQFLFEYFSETQRNKGNFPGRFSGRQFSNSRSEMNVSTLELGDSALYLCASREGAYEQYFGPGTRLTVT.

CDR3 amino acids: CASSLEGRANVLTF. In DNA, the CDR3 is TGCGCCAGCAGCTTGGAGGGCAGGGCCAACGTCCTGACTTTC. The chain is built from TRBV5-1 and TRBJ2-6; D call uncertain. V shed 0 bases and J shed 5 bases, with 6 bases lying between them. This CDR3 spans 14 amino acids. Germline V gene sequence: CDR1 SGHRS, CDR2 YFSETQ.

This chain links TRBV6-2 or TRBV6-3 with TRBJ2-2, with 14 bases that match TRBD2. The CDR3 contains 19 residues. With 2 bases clipped from V and 2 bases from J, the junction kept 7 bases outside the gene matches. The germline V gene encodes CDR1 MNHEY and CDR2 SVGEGT. The CDR3 bases are TGTGCCAGCAGTTACCCAGGACTAGCGGGGGGCCGTAACACCGGGGAGCTGTTTTTT. Translation: CASSYPGLAGGRNTGELFF.

This clonotype was counted a few times. V is TRBV7-9 and J is TRBJ2-5; 8 nucleotides agree with TRBD2. The CDR3 is 16 residues long. V lost 4 bases to trimming and J lost 2 bases; unmatched junction nucleotides: 9. In germline, CDR1 is SEHNR, CDR2 FQNEAQ (reference sequence). DNA for the CDR3: TGTGCCAGCAGCTCCCTTCAGCGGGGGCCTCAAGAGACCCAGTACTTC. Its translation: CASSSLQRGPQETQYF.

This clonotype was seen more than once but under ten times. This could be a read error, since a much larger clone is one nucleotide away. This chain links TRBV20-1 with TRBJ1-2, with TRBD1 as a possible D gene (5 bases). CDR1 and CDR2 from the germline V gene are DFQATT and SNEGSKA (reference sequence). The CDR3 length is 13 residues. Trimming shortened V by 4 bases and J by 0 bases, and 9 bases separated the two germline ends. CDR3 region: CSAMGRANYGYTF. In nucleotides, the CDR3 is TGCAGTGCTATGGGACGGGCTAACTATGGCTACACCTTC.

This chain links TRBV29-1 with TRBJ1-2; 8 nucleotides line up with TRBD1. V trimming: 3 bases; J trimming: 9 bases; junction bases outside the gene matches: 15. The CDR3 consists of 15 residues. Germline V gene data show CDR1 as SQVTM and CDR2 as ANQGSEA. CDR3 residues: CSVDGSVARTGSYTF. The CDR3 DNA is TGCAGCGTTGATGGTTCCGTGGCCAGGACAGGGAGCTACACCTTC.

V is TRBV21-1 and J is TRBJ2-1; TRBD1 reflects the table's D call only, with no check against the DNA. TRBV21-1 is deemed a pseudogene. The CDR3 sequence is 12 residues long. For the CDR3, the DNA is TGTGCCAGCAGCAAAGTCGGGGGCGAGCAGTTCTTC. Translation: CASSKVGGEQFF.

The chain employs TRBV15 and TRBJ2-3; the D is unclear. Germline-derived CDR1 and CDR2 are LNHNV and YYDKDF (reference sequence). The CDR3 has 15 residues. The V end was cut by 2 bases, the J end by 2 bases, with 11 bases between. CDR3 in amino acids: CATSRPRSTTDTQYF. The DNA of the CDR3 is TGTGCCACCAGCAGACCACGCTCCACCACAGATACGCAGTATTTT.

This clonotype has more than one count but fewer than ten. J is TRBJ2-5 and V is TRBV20-1; TRBD2 matches 8 bases. V gave up 6 bases and J gave up 5 bases; unmatched junction bases: 14. This CDR3 region has 15 residues. CDR1 is DFQATT, CDR2 SNEGSKA, per germline (reference sequence). The CDR3, as DNA: TGCAGTGCCAGTAGGCCGCGGGGGGCTGGGGAGACCCAGTACTTC. This sequence encodes CSASRPRGAGETQYF.

This clonotype was observed a few times. The chain has TRBV20-1 and TRBJ2-2; D call uncertain. Germline V CDR1 and CDR2: DFQATT, SNEGSKA (reference sequence). V lost 6 bases to trimming and J lost 1 base, with 6 bases between them. The CDR3 is 12 residues long. This chain's CDR3 is CSASRNTGELFF. The DNA of the CDR3 is TGCAGTGCCTCCAGGAACACCGGGGAGCTGTTTTTT.

This clonotype was observed a few times. The gene calls are TRBV20-1 and TRBJ2-3; 7 bases match TRBD1. Germline assignment: CDR1 DFQATT and CDR2 SNEGSKA (reference sequence). The CDR3 totals 16 residues. V lost 5 bases to trimming and J lost 0 bases; unmatched junction nucleotides: 11. Here the CDR3 reads CSARDSFFASTDTQYF. CDR3 in DNA: TGCAGTGCTCGGGACAGTTTTTTTGCTAGCACAGATACGCAGTATTTT.

The rearrangement links TRBV11-2 to TRBJ2-1; TRBD2 agrees at 11 bases. Per the germline V gene, CDR1 is SGHAT and CDR2 is FQNNGV. CDR3 size: 16 residues. V lost 6 bases, J lost 1 base, and 5 bases stayed unmatched. CDR3 sequence reads: CASSRSGGASYNEQFF. The CDR3 region has the DNA TGTGCCAGCAGTCGTAGCGGGGGGGCATCCTACAATGAGCAGTTCTTC.

V gene TRBV29-1 combines with J gene TRBJ2-3; D gene uncertain. The CDR3 contains 14 residues. Germline V gives CDR1 SQVTM, CDR2 ANQGSEA. The V end lost 4 bases, the J end lost 0 bases, and 11 bases lay between the germline ends. CDR3: CSVVEILSTDTQYF. CDR3 sequence (DNA): TGCAGCGTTGTCGAAATCCTGAGCACAGATACGCAGTATTTT.

This clonotype was seen a few times. The junction and the germline gene differ at one end; a read error may be behind it. V usage is TRBV10-3 and J usage is TRBJ2-1; no clear D gene. The CDR3 totals 15 residues. CDR1 is ENHRY and CDR2 is SYGVKD in the germline V gene. The chain's CDR3 is CAIMSGPVSYDEQFF. In DNA, the CDR3 is TGTGCCATCATGTCGGGTCCGGTCTCCTACGATGAGCAGTTCTTC.

This clonotype was seen more than once but under ten times. V is TRBV7-9 and J is TRBJ2-5; tentatively, D is TRBD2 (6 bases). Germline CDR1 SEHNR, CDR2 FQNEAQ (reference sequence). Trimming cost V 3 bases and J 5 bases, with 19 bases left between them. The CDR3 spans 16 residues. CDR3 sequence: CASSFGREAFGETQYF. CDR3 sequence (DNA): TGTGCCAGCAGCTTCGGCAGGGAGGCCTTCGGGGAGACCCAGTACTTC.

This clonotype was observed a few times. Germline is not matched at one junction end, which may reflect a read error. V gene TRBV29-1 combines with J gene TRBJ2-3; no clear D. CDR1 and CDR2 (germline): SQVTM, ANQGSEA. This CDR3 is 12 amino acids long. The chain's CDR3 is CSVEGSTNKGDF. DNA of the CDR3: TGCAGCGTTGAAGGCTCTACGAACAAAGGCGATTTT.

The genes are TRBV10-3 and TRBJ1-1; tentatively, D is TRBD1 (5 bases). This CDR3 has 15 amino acids. Germline V gives CDR1 ENHRY, CDR2 SYGVKD. V lost 0 bases to trimming and J lost 6 bases, with 14 bases between them. The CDR3 DNA follows: TGTGCCATCAGTGAGTCGAGCAGGGACGTGGCTGAAGCTTTCTTT. Amino acids: CAISESSRDVAEAFF.

This chain uses TRBV6-5 with TRBJ1-1, with TRBD1 as a possible D gene (5 bases). The V end was cut by 2 bases, the J end by 3 bases, with 16 bases between. CDR3 length: 16 amino acids. The germline V gene has CDR1 MNHEY and CDR2 SVGAGI. The DNA of the CDR3 is TGTGCCAGCAGTTACGTGAGGGGCGAGTTAGACACTGAAGCTTTCTTT. It encodes CASSYVRGELDTEAFF.

This chain connects TRBV7-2 to TRBJ2-3, with D hard to call. Germline-derived CDR1 and CDR2 are SGHTA and FQGNSA. V lost 5 bases, J lost 4 bases, and 16 bases lay in between. The CDR3 sequence is 15 residues long. The CDR3 sequence is CASSPTDRLSDTQYF. The CDR3 bases are TGTGCCAGCAGCCCTACGGACCGTCTCTCAGATACGCAGTATTTT.